These 32 T cell receptor beta chains share one sample of origin, sequenced in a study of shared clonotypes between healthy human individuals. Sequenced by immunoSEQ multiplex PCR; TCRdb stores in-frame clones only, minus some. The table has approximately 1.4 million clones, 95% to 99% seen once. Specimen: naive CD4+ T cells sorted from blood. The subset is: CD45RA+ positively selected. These receptors originate from a man aged 30 to 45 in good health.

J is TRBJ2-3 and V is TRBV15; TRBD2 matches at 7 bases. Germline V CDR1 and CDR2: LNHNV, YYDKDF (reference sequence). This CDR3 is built from 16 residues. Trimming took 0 bases from V and 4 from J; bases not matched to a gene: 7. CDR3 sequence (DNA): TGTGCCACCAGCAGAGAATACGCGGGAGTCCCAGATACGCAGTATTTT. It is translated as CATSREYAGVPDTQYF.

This chain joins TRBV9 and TRBJ2-7, with D possibly called TRBD1 or TRBD2 (5 bases each). This CDR3 region has 14 residues. The germline V gene encodes CDR1 SGDLS and CDR2 YYNGEE. V was cut by 0 bases and J by 3 bases, with 10 bases left in between. The CDR3 coding sequence is TGTGCCAGCAGCGTAGGGGGGTTAGGCTACGAGCAGTACTTC. It is translated as CASSVGGLGYEQYF.

The V call is TRBV2, the J call TRBJ1-5, with D hard to call. V lost 1 base, J lost 1 base, and 8 bases lay in between. Germline loops: CDR1 SNHLY, CDR2 FYNNEI. The CDR3 extends over 15 amino acids. This CDR3 reads CASSEEALSNQPQHF. CDR3 nucleotides: TGTGCCAGCAGTGAAGAGGCTTTGAGCAATCAGCCCCAGCATTTT.

The gene calls are TRBV6-6 and TRBJ2-7, with a weak D call TRBD1 (6 bases). Germline loops: CDR1 MNHNY, CDR2 SVGAGI (reference sequence). V was shortened by 7 bases and J by 5 bases, with 18 bases between the two germline ends. The CDR3 is made up of 14 amino acids. The CDR3 nucleotides are TGTGCCAGCACCTACAGGGACACCTCGGACGAGCAGTACTTC. This translates into CASTYRDTSDEQYF.

This chain joins TRBV7-8 and TRBJ2-7; a possible D gene is TRBD2 (5 bases). The CDR3 runs 13 residues. Trimming removed 5 bases at V and 4 bases at J, with 12 bases between. Germline CDR1 reads SGHVS; CDR2 reads FQNEAQ. This chain's CDR3 is CASSQGLIYEQYF. The CDR3 DNA sequence: TGTGCCAGCAGCCAAGGACTTATTTACGAGCAGTACTTC.

The chain recombines TRBV4-2 with TRBJ1-3; D is unclear. There are 14 residues in the CDR3. Germline loops: CDR1 LGHNA, CDR2 YNFKEQ. V was trimmed by 4 bases and J by 0 bases, leaving 7 bases between them. The CDR3 reads CASSLSSSGNTIYF. CDR3 in DNA: TGTGCCAGCAGCCTTTCGAGCTCTGGAAACACCATATATTTT.

This clone is a singleton in its sample. The gene calls are TRBV9 and TRBJ2-1; 9 nucleotides agree with TRBD2. With 0 bases clipped from V and 10 bases from J, the junction kept 8 bases outside the gene matches. Germline V gene data show CDR1 as SGDLS and CDR2 as YYNGEE. The CDR3 extends over 15 amino acids. The CDR3 protein is CASSVVGTSIAEQFF. In DNA, the CDR3 is TGTGCCAGCAGCGTAGTAGGGACTAGCATTGCAGAGCAGTTCTTC.

A note on this clone: Other nucleotide sequences in the sample specify the same CDR3. The genes are TRBV7-3 and TRBJ2-1; 7 nucleotides match TRBD1. Germline assignment: CDR1 SGHTA and CDR2 FQGTGA. This CDR3 spans 14 amino acids. The V gene end was trimmed by 6 bases and the J gene end by 4 bases; junction bases not matched to a gene: 6. The CDR3: CASSPGQSYNEQFF. As DNA, the CDR3 is TGTGCCAGCAGTCCGGGACAGTCATACAATGAGCAGTTCTTC.

The gene calls are TRBV19 and TRBJ2-1, with TRBD2 matching over 8 bases. The V gene's germline CDR1 is LNHDA and CDR2 SQIVND (reference sequence). The CDR3 runs to 15 residues. The J segment lost 7 bases and the V segment lost 6 bases, leaving 11 bases of the junction unmatched. The CDR3 reads CASRPAVAGRNEQFF. CDR3 sequence (DNA): TGTGCCAGTAGGCCCGCGGTAGCGGGAAGGAATGAGCAGTTCTTC.

The V and J genes are TRBV11-2 and TRBJ2-7; tentatively, D is TRBD2 (5 bases). Germline V CDR1 and CDR2: SGHAT, FQNNGV. V lost 5 bases and J lost 4, with 24 bases in between. CDR3 length equals 17 residues. This chain's CDR3 is CASSPRTPVDAEYEQYF. The CDR3 DNA sequence: TGTGCCAGCAGCCCCCGGACTCCGGTAGATGCAGAATACGAGCAGTACTTC.

A note on this clone: The sample has other DNA sequences that encode this CDR3 too. The rearrangement links TRBV29-1 to TRBJ1-2; a weak D match, TRBD1 (5 bases). Germline V gene sequence: CDR1 SQVTM, CDR2 ANQGSEA. The CDR3 is 12 residues long. V dropped 4 bases and J dropped 5 bases, with 11 bases sitting between them. The CDR3 loop is CSVGDRAYGYTF. The CDR3 DNA sequence: TGCAGCGTTGGGGACCGGGCGTATGGCTACACCTTC.

This chain connects TRBV20-1 to TRBJ2-5; no firm D call. The germline gives CDR1 DFQATT, CDR2 SNEGSKA (reference sequence). There are 11 residues in the CDR3. The CDR3 is CSGYLQETQYF. The CDR3 DNA reads TGCAGCGGTTACCTTCAAGAGACCCAGTACTTC.

The chain recombines TRBV19 with TRBJ2-7; TRBD2 matches 7 bases. V shed 1 base and J 0 bases; nucleotides not matched to a gene: 3. The CDR3 length is 15 residues. Germline V lookup: CDR1 LNHDA, CDR2 SQIVND (reference sequence). The CDR3 DNA reads TGTGCCAGTAGTATAGGGGGGACTAACTCCTACGAGCAGTACTTC. Protein product: CASSIGGTNSYEQYF.

The chain employs TRBV7-6 and TRBJ2-6; possibly TRBD1 for D (6 bases). With 2 bases removed from V and 1 base from J, the gap between germline ends came to 15 bases. The germline V gene has CDR1 SGHVS and CDR2 FNYEAQ. The CDR3 is made up of 18 amino acids. The CDR3, as DNA: TGTGCCAGCAGCTTATTAGGGGGTGCCCATTCTGGGGCCAACGTCCTGACTTTC. This translates into CASSLLGGAHSGANVLTF. The full variable domain, rest sourced from reference TRBV7-6 and TRBJ2-6, is GAGVSQSPRYKVTKRGQDVALRCDPISGHVSLYWYRQALGQGPEFLTYFNYEAQQDKSGLPNDRFSAERPEGSISTLTIQRTEQRDSAMYRCASSLLGGAHSGANVLTFGAGSRLTVL.

The CDR3 bases are TGTGCCAGCAGCTCGAGGTCGCGCGTGACTAGCGGACCTACAGATACGCAGTATTTT. As protein: CASSSRSRVTSGPTDTQYF. The J gene is TRBJ2-3, the V gene TRBV11-2; TRBD2 aligns across 9 bases. CDR3 length: 19 amino acids. Germline-derived CDR1 and CDR2 are SGHAT and FQNNGV. Germline trimming cut 4 bases from V and 3 bases from J; bases unmatched to any gene: 17.

This chain connects TRBV30 to TRBJ1-1; a possible D gene is TRBD1 (6 bases). The CDR3 covers 14 residues. V was shortened by 5 bases and J by 4 bases, with 17 bases between the two germline ends. Germline CDR1 GTSNPN, CDR2 SVGIG (reference sequence). CDR3 amino acids: CAWGDRFFTTEAFF. The CDR3 bases are TGTGCCTGGGGCGACAGGTTTTTTACCACTGAAGCTTTCTTT.

V gene TRBV28 combines with J gene TRBJ2-1; TRBD2 matches 11 bases. The V segment lost 7 bases and the J segment 6 bases; nucleotides outside the gene matches: 8. Germline V lookup: CDR1 MDHEN, CDR2 SYDVKM. The CDR3 consists of 15 residues. DNA of the CDR3: TGTGCCAGCACCCGACTAGCGGGAATGGTCAATGAGCAGTTCTTC. Amino acid sequence: CASTRLAGMVNEQFF.

This rearrangement joins TRBV5-5 to TRBJ2-1, with 7 bases that match TRBD2. Germline V CDR1 and CDR2: SGHKS, YYEKEE (reference sequence). After removal of 1 base from V and 2 bases from J, the junction contained 6 bases not matched to a gene. The CDR3 consists of 16 residues. In DNA, the CDR3 is TGTGCCAGCAGCTTGATTGGGAGCGGGACCTACAATGAGCAGTTCTTC. Its protein is CASSLIGSGTYNEQFF.

The chain is built from TRBV11-3 and TRBJ2-5; 9 bases are a match to TRBD1. V lost 3 bases, J lost 5 bases, and 7 bases stayed unmatched. The CDR3 loop spans 15 amino acids. From germline, CDR1 is SGHNT and CDR2 YENEEA. CDR3 sequence reads: CASSFRTGVEETQYF. The DNA for the CDR3 is TGTGCCAGCAGCTTTAGGACAGGGGTGGAGGAGACCCAGTACTTC.

CDR3 nucleotides: TGTGCCAGTAGTATAGGCGGGGCCTTCCAAGAGACCCAGTACTTC. Residues: CASSIGGAFQETQYF. The chain recombines TRBV19 with TRBJ2-5, with D maybe TRBD2 (6 bases). CDR3 length equals 15 residues. Germline V gives CDR1 LNHDA, CDR2 SQIVND (reference sequence). The V end was cut by 1 base, the J end by 1 base, with 10 bases between.

The chain is built from TRBV19 and TRBJ1-4; TRBD1 agrees at 8 bases. J lost 6 bases, V lost 5 bases, and 5 bases had no gene match. The CDR3 totals 14 residues. CDR1 LNHDA and CDR2 SQIVND come from the germline V gene (reference sequence). The CDR3 DNA is TGTGCCAGTAGTCCCTGGGGACAGGATGAAAAACTGTTTTTT. Protein sequence: CASSPWGQDEKLFF.

The rearrangement links TRBV6-5 to TRBJ1-2; D uncertain. The CDR3 length is 13 residues. In germline, CDR1 is MNHEY, CDR2 SVGAGI. Trimming took 2 bases from V and 4 from J, leaving 8 bases between them. This CDR3 is CASSYNILYGYTF. The CDR3 DNA follows: TGTGCCAGCAGTTACAATATCCTCTATGGCTACACCTTC.

The rearrangement joins TRBV4-1 to TRBJ2-1; the D call may be TRBD1 or TRBD2 (6 bases each). This CDR3 contains 16 residues. V dropped 0 bases and J dropped 0 bases, with 9 bases sitting between them. Germline CDR1 and CDR2: MGHRA and YSYEKL. CDR3 loop: CASSQDWGASYNEQFF. The CDR3 coding sequence is TGCGCCAGCAGCCAAGATTGGGGGGCCTCCTACAATGAGCAGTTCTTC.

The genes are TRBV18 and TRBJ2-7; D is possibly TRBD1 or TRBD2 (5 bases each). Germline V gives CDR1 KGHSH, CDR2 LQKENI. This CDR3 contains 15 residues. With 6 bases removed from V and 0 bases from J, the gap between germline ends came to 15 bases. The CDR3 nucleotides read TGTGCCAGCTCGCCCGGGACGGCGGGCTCCTACGAGCAGTACTTC. Translation: CASSPGTAGSYEQYF.

This chain links TRBV9 with TRBJ2-7; unclear D gene. The CDR3 is made up of 13 amino acids. The V gene's germline CDR1 is SGDLS and CDR2 YYNGEE. Deletions cut 3 bases from V and 1 base from J, with 8 bases between. The chain's CDR3 is CASSGQPSYEQYF. For the CDR3, the DNA is TGTGCCAGCAGCGGGCAGCCTTCCTACGAGCAGTACTTC.

Details on this clone: In the same sample, other DNA sequences code for this CDR3. This chain connects TRBV7-9 to TRBJ1-1; a weak D match, TRBD1 (6 bases). This CDR3 has 14 amino acids. Germline CDR1 SEHNR, CDR2 FQNEAQ (reference sequence). Deletions cut 5 bases from V and 3 bases from J, with 13 bases between. The CDR3 protein is CASSLQSGDTEAFF. The DNA of the CDR3 is TGTGCCAGCAGCCTACAGTCAGGGGACACTGAAGCTTTCTTT.

The genes are TRBV27 and TRBJ1-5; D ambiguous. The V gene's germline CDR1 is MNHEY and CDR2 SMNVEV (reference sequence). The CDR3 length is 15 residues. The V gene lost 7 bases and the J gene lost 0 bases, with 13 bases spanning the gap. CDR3 DNA: TGTGCCAGCATGAGGCTAAGCCCTAGCAATCAGCCCCAGCATTTT. This gives the protein CASMRLSPSNQPQHF.

This chain connects TRBV20-1 to TRBJ2-3; D gene unclear. The germline V gene has CDR1 DFQATT and CDR2 SNEGSKA (reference sequence). Trimming took off 5 bases at V and 5 bases at J, with 8 bases between the two ends. CDR3 length equals 11 residues. CDR3 residues: CSADLVDTQYF. The CDR3, as DNA: TGCAGTGCTGACCTTGTAGATACGCAGTATTTT.

CDR3 bases: TGTGCCAGCAGCTTAACATTGAGCTCCTACGAGCAGTACTTC. Its translation is CASSLTLSSYEQYF. The chain uses TRBV7-2 and TRBJ2-7; D not resolved. Trimming left V 2 bases short and J 0 bases short, with 8 bases between. Germline V gene sequence: CDR1 SGHTA, CDR2 FQGNSA. The CDR3 totals 14 residues.

The chain combines TRBV27 with TRBJ2-2; D remains ambiguous. Germline V lookup: CDR1 MNHEY, CDR2 SMNVEV (reference sequence). This CDR3 spans 17 amino acids. Deletions cut 3 bases from V and 3 bases from J, with 17 bases between. Written as DNA, the CDR3 is TGTGCCAGCAGTTTGCGAGGCCTTTCCCGTTACACCGGGGAGCTGTTTTTT. Translated: CASSLRGLSRYTGELFF.

The rearrangement uses TRBV10-3 and TRBJ1-2; no definite D call. CDR1 ENHRY and CDR2 SYGVKD come from the germline V gene. The CDR3 totals 12 residues. Trimming took 6 bases from V and 4 from J, leaving 9 bases between them. CDR3 protein: CAIRAGVYGYTF. The CDR3 nucleotides are TGTGCCATCAGAGCGGGCGTCTATGGCTACACCTTC.

This sequence joins TRBV5-4 and TRBJ2-2; 16 bases are shared with TRBD2. V shed 5 bases, J shed 2 bases, and the junction held 9 bases outside the gene matches. Germline V gene lookup returns CDR1 SGHNT and CDR2 YYREEE (reference sequence). The CDR3 is 19 residues long. As DNA, the CDR3 is TGTGCCAGCAGGTGGCGGGGACTAGCGGGAGGGCTCAACACCGGGGAGCTGTTTTTT. It codes for CASRWRGLAGGLNTGELFF.